Following are 27 T cell receptor beta chains from one sample sequenced in a study of vaccination and CD4 T cells after COVID-19. What these receptors recognize is not known. The Oncomine TCR Beta short-read assay was applied to DNA of cultured CD4+ T cells. TCRdb re-called the PCR reads through MiXCR, storing one row per CDR3 protein. The sample includes some 19,000 distinct CDR3 sequences, under 45% of them seen just once. Specified treatment: approximately 10-day PBMC culture with coronavirus spike peptide pools or control peptides (ViraFEST assay). Sequencing used cultured CD4+ T cells from blood. The source of these receptors is a human donor with COVID-19.

The chain carries TRBV7-2 and TRBJ1-1; perhaps TRBD1 as D (5 bases). This CDR3 spans 14 amino acids. The V end lost 7 bases, the J end lost 1 base, and 13 bases lay between the germline ends. Germline CDR1 and CDR2: SGHTA and FQGNSA. This CDR3 is CASKLGLTNTEAFF. The CDR3 DNA reads TGTGCCAGCAAGTTGGGGCTCACGAACACTGAAGCTTTCTTT.

CDR3 residues: CASSLPSGGRLTEAFF. The CDR3 DNA reads as TGTGCCAGCAGCCTCCCTTCGGGGGGGCGCCTCACTGAAGCTTTCTTT. The chain uses TRBV7-2 and TRBJ1-1; a possible D gene is TRBD1 (6 bases). The CDR3 is 16 amino acids. Per the germline V gene, CDR1 is SGHTA and CDR2 is FQGNSA. V lost 5 bases and J lost 4, with 20 bases in between.

The CDR3 region is CASNRREKLFF. CDR3 nucleotide sequence: TGTGCCAGCAATAGGCGGGAAAAACTGTTTTTT. The chain is built from TRBV6-2 or TRBV6-3 and TRBJ1-4; D call uncertain. Deletions cut 7 bases from V and 8 bases from J, with 8 bases between. The CDR3 has 11 amino acids. CDR1 and CDR2 from the germline V gene are MNHEY and SVGEGT.

This clonotype was counted only a few times. The chain recombines TRBV7-8 with TRBJ1-2; TRBD1 agrees at 12 bases. Germline V gene sequence: CDR1 SGHVS, CDR2 FQNEAQ. The CDR3 extends over 14 amino acids. V shed 3 bases and J 8 bases; nucleotides not matched to a gene: 4. The CDR3 bases are TGTGCCAGCAGCTTGGGACAGGGGGCGCGCGGCTACACCTTC. Translated, it gives CASSLGQGARGYTF.

This clonotype was seen a handful of times. The chain has TRBV6-1 and TRBJ1-2; 8 positions match TRBD1. Germline V CDR1 and CDR2: MNHNS, SASEGT. V was clipped by 5 bases and J by 4 bases; unmatched bases: 6. There are 14 residues in the CDR3. The chain's CDR3 is CASSTRQGSYGYTF. In DNA form, the CDR3 reads TGTGCCAGCAGTACCAGACAGGGGAGCTATGGCTACACCTTC.

The J gene is TRBJ1-5, the V gene TRBV5-1; weak D call: TRBD1 (6 bases). V was clipped by 2 bases and J by 9 bases, with 18 bases between them. The CDR3 has 15 amino acids. Per the germline V gene, CDR1 is SGHRS and CDR2 is YFSETQ. The CDR3 loop reads CASSFGTSSSWPQHF. DNA for the CDR3: TGCGCCAGCAGCTTCGGGACATCATCATCTTGGCCCCAGCATTTT.

The J gene is TRBJ1-2, the V gene TRBV12-3 or TRBV12-4; TRBD1 matches 7 bases. The CDR3 loop spans 13 amino acids. J gave up 5 bases and V 2 bases, and 2 bases lay outside the gene matches. The CDR3 protein is CASSLQGGYGYTF. The CDR3 DNA is TGTGCCAGCAGTTTACAGGGGGGATATGGCTACACCTTC.

The chain joins TRBV29-1 to TRBJ2-5; weak D call: TRBD1 (7 bases). The germline CDR1 and CDR2 sequences are SQVTM and ANQGSEA. Trimming left V 6 bases short and J 1 base short, with 12 bases between. This CDR3 has 13 amino acids. DNA of the CDR3: TGCAGCGTACCGGGGGACAGCCAAGAGACCCAGTACTTC. This translates into CSVPGDSQETQYF.

Here the CDR3 reads CAWSKQGGSGDSPLHF. CDR3 nucleotide sequence: TGTGCCTGGAGTAAACAGGGGGGCAGTGGAGATTCACCCCTCCACTTT. The chain combines TRBV30 with TRBJ1-6; TRBD1 matches at 8 bases. The germline V gene encodes CDR1 GTSNPN and CDR2 SVGIG (reference sequence). The CDR3 spans 16 residues. Unmatched junction bases numbered 11, after V lost 2 bases and J lost 8 bases.

The chain uses TRBV6-2 or TRBV6-3 and TRBJ2-7; D perhaps matches TRBD2 (6 bases). The CDR3 has 15 residues. Trimming removed 5 bases from V and 0 bases from J, with 14 bases in between. Germline V gene sequence: CDR1 MNHEY, CDR2 SVGEGT. The CDR3 nucleotides read TGTGCCAGCAGTATCGGGGGACGGAGCTCCTACGAGCAGTACTTC. Protein product: CASSIGGRSSYEQYF.

The J gene is TRBJ2-5, the V gene TRBV6-1; D possibly corresponds to TRBD1 (5 bases). The CDR3 sequence is 13 residues long. In germline, CDR1 is MNHNS, CDR2 SASEGT. V was shortened by 6 bases and J by 5 bases, with 13 bases between the two germline ends. CDR3 DNA sequence: TGTGCCAGCAGCCTCCAGGGCTCGGAGACCCAGTACTTC. It is translated as CASSLQGSETQYF.

The genes are TRBV7-3 and TRBJ2-2; 8 bases align to TRBD1. The CDR3 consists of 15 residues. The trim removed 5 bases at V and 3 bases at J, leaving 5 bases unmatched. Germline V gene sequence: CDR1 SGHTA, CDR2 FQGTGA. The DNA of the CDR3 is TGTGCCAGCAGCCAGGACAGGGTGGACACCGGGGAGCTGTTTTTT. This gives the protein CASSQDRVDTGELFF.

There are a few counts of this clonotype. This rearrangement joins TRBV11-3 to TRBJ2-3, with TRBD2 as a possible D gene (5 bases). The germline gives CDR1 SGHNT, CDR2 YENEEA. This CDR3 has 14 amino acids. V was clipped by 5 bases and J by 0 bases, with 9 bases between them. CDR3 loop: CASSGGYSTDTQYF. CDR3 DNA sequence: TGTGCCAGCAGCGGAGGTTATAGCACAGATACGCAGTATTTT.

This chain links TRBV19 with TRBJ1-1, with TRBD1 matching 7 bases. CDR1 and CDR2 from the germline V gene are LNHDA and SQIVND (reference sequence). The trim removed 7 bases at V and 1 base at J, leaving 6 bases unmatched. The CDR3 totals 14 residues. The CDR3 sequence: CASNPRGRNTEAFF. In DNA form, the CDR3 reads TGTGCCAGTAACCCTAGGGGGCGGAACACTGAAGCTTTCTTT.

The rearrangement links TRBV6-1 to TRBJ2-2; 11 positions match TRBD2. The trim removed 6 bases at V and 3 bases at J, leaving 3 bases unmatched. The CDR3 runs 15 residues. Germline CDR1 MNHNS, CDR2 SASEGT. The CDR3 nucleotides read TGTGCCAGCAGAATAGCGGGGGGGGACACCGGGGAGCTGTTTTTT. Translated, it gives CASRIAGGDTGELFF.

This chain connects TRBV6-1 to TRBJ1-6; the D gene is possibly TRBD1 (5 bases). The V end lost 6 bases, the J end lost 9 bases, and 27 bases lay between the germline ends. This CDR3 has 18 residues. Germline CDR1 and CDR2: MNHNS and SASEGT. The chain's CDR3 is CASSRVSGPSHGGSPLHF. The CDR3 DNA sequence: TGTGCCAGCAGCCGCGTTTCGGGGCCGAGTCATGGCGGTTCACCCCTCCACTTT.

As for this clonotype: Compared with germline, one end of the junction differs, possibly owing to a read error. The chain links TRBV11-2 to TRBJ2-1; D unresolved. Per the germline V gene, CDR1 is SGHAT and CDR2 is FQNNGV. This CDR3 contains 17 residues. The CDR3 protein is CASSLVLGMGPANEQFF. The CDR3 DNA follows: TGTGCCAGCAGCTTAGTATTAGGGATGGGCCCAGCCAATGAACAGTTCTTC.

The chain employs TRBV19 and TRBJ2-7; D gene ambiguous. CDR3 length: 14 amino acids. Between the trimmed V and J ends, which lost 7 bases and 4 bases, there was a span of 17 bases. Per germline, CDR1 LNHDA and CDR2 SQIVND (reference sequence). The CDR3 protein is CASMDPFGGYEQYF. The CDR3 DNA sequence: TGTGCCAGTATGGACCCCTTCGGTGGTTACGAGCAGTACTTC.

J is TRBJ2-7 and V is TRBV20-1; TRBD1 matches 8 bases. Germline V gives CDR1 DFQATT, CDR2 SNEGSKA (reference sequence). This CDR3 spans 12 amino acids. The V segment lost 5 bases and the J segment 3 bases; nucleotides outside the gene matches: 3. In DNA, the CDR3 is TGCAGTGCTGCTACAGGGGGCTACGAGCAGTACTTC. This codes for CSAATGGYEQYF.

This clonotype occurred a few times. The chain couples TRBV27 to TRBJ2-2, with D perhaps given as TRBD1 or TRBD2 (5 bases each). The CDR3 totals 13 residues. Germline CDR1 reads MNHEY; CDR2 reads SMNVEV (reference sequence). V dropped 9 bases and J dropped 4 bases, with 12 bases sitting between them. This chain's CDR3 is CASSRDRTGELFF. Written as DNA, the CDR3 is TGTGCCAGTTCCCGGGACCGCACCGGGGAGCTGTTTTTT.

The chain joins TRBV6-1 to TRBJ2-7; D is unresolved. V dropped 5 bases and J dropped 2 bases, with 10 bases sitting between them. Per the germline V gene, CDR1 is MNHNS and CDR2 is SASEGT. CDR3 length: 13 amino acids. The CDR3 DNA follows: TGTGCCAGCAGTCCTTTGGGGACCTACGAGCAGTACTTC. It is translated as CASSPLGTYEQYF.

This clonotype was seen a handful of times. The chain has TRBV7-2 and TRBJ1-5; D is unclear. Trimming stripped 5 bases from V and 3 bases from J, with 8 bases between. CDR3 length: 13 residues. Germline V gene data show CDR1 as SGHTA and CDR2 as FQGNSA. The CDR3 loop is CASSRQDNQPQHF. The CDR3 DNA follows: TGTGCCAGCAGCCGCCAGGACAATCAGCCCCAGCATTTT.

This clonotype came up a few times. The chain combines TRBV19 with TRBJ2-5, with D tentatively TRBD1 or TRBD2 (5 bases each). The CDR3 contains 14 residues. The V end was cut by 5 bases, the J end by 7 bases, with 17 bases between. From germline, CDR1 is LNHDA and CDR2 SQIVND (reference sequence). Written as DNA, the CDR3 is TGTGCCAGTAGTGGGGACCCGGGTGTAGGGACCCAGTACTTC. Protein sequence: CASSGDPGVGTQYF.

The rearrangement joins TRBV6-1 to TRBJ2-3, with D maybe TRBD2 (6 bases). The V gene lost 4 bases and the J gene lost 3 bases, with 11 bases spanning the gap. The CDR3 sequence is 14 residues long. Germline CDR1 reads MNHNS; CDR2 reads SASEGT. The DNA of the CDR3 is TGTGCCAGCAGTGGGCGGGGCCTAACAGATACGCAGTATTTT. Residues: CASSGRGLTDTQYF.

This clonotype occurred a few times. J is TRBJ1-5 and V is TRBV20-1; TRBD1 aligns across 9 bases. V was pared by 2 bases and J by 4 bases, with 9 bases of the junction left unmatched. This CDR3 has 16 amino acids. Germline CDR1 DFQATT, CDR2 SNEGSKA (reference sequence). The DNA for the CDR3 is TGCAGTGCTAGACCCCCCACGGGACAGGGTAATCAGCCCCAGCATTTT. Its translation is CSARPPTGQGNQPQHF.

This clonotype was detected a few times. The chain joins TRBV7-2 to TRBJ2-2; the match to TRBD2 covers 10 bases. The CDR3 sequence is 14 residues long. Trimming cost V 6 bases and J 6 bases; bases outside gene matches: 4. Germline loops: CDR1 SGHTA, CDR2 FQGNSA. CDR3 DNA sequence: TGTGCCAGCAGTCTAGCGGGGGTCCCCGGGGAGCTGTTTTTT. The encoded protein is CASSLAGVPGELFF.

In this sample, this clonotype turned up a few times. V is TRBV7-8 and J is TRBJ2-2, with 7 bases aligning to TRBD2. In germline, CDR1 is SGHVS, CDR2 FQNEAQ. This CDR3 comprises 15 residues. V was clipped by 5 bases and J by 5 bases; unmatched bases: 8. CDR3 DNA: TGTGCCAGCAGCCCGAGGACCGGGGGGACCGGGGAGCTGTTTTTT. Translation gives CASSPRTGGTGELFF. Full variable domain (rest looked up from reference TRBV7-8 and TRBJ2-2): GAGVSQSPRYKVAKRGQDVALRCDPISGHVSLFWYQQALGQGPEFLTYFQNEAQLDKSGLPSDRFFAERPEGSVSTLKIQRTQQEDSAVYLCASSPRTGGTGELFFGEGSRLTVL.